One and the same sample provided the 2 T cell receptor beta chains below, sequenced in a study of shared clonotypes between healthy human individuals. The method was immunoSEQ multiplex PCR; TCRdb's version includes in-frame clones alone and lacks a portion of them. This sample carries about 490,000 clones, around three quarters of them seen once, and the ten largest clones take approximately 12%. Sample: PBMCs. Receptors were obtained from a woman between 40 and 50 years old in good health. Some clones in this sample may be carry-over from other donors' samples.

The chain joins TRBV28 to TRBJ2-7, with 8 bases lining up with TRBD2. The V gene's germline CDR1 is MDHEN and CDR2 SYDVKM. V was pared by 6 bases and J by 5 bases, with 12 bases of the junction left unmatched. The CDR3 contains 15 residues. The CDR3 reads CASSPHQAGGNEQYF. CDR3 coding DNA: TGTGCCAGCAGCCCCCACCAGGCGGGAGGTAACGAGCAGTACTTC.

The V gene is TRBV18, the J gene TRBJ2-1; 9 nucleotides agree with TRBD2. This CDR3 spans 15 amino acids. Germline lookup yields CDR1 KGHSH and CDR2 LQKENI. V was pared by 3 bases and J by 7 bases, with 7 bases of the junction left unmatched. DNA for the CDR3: TGTGCCAGCTCACCGGTAGCGGGAGTAGGTAATGAGCAGTTCTTC. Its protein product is CASSPVAGVGNEQFF.